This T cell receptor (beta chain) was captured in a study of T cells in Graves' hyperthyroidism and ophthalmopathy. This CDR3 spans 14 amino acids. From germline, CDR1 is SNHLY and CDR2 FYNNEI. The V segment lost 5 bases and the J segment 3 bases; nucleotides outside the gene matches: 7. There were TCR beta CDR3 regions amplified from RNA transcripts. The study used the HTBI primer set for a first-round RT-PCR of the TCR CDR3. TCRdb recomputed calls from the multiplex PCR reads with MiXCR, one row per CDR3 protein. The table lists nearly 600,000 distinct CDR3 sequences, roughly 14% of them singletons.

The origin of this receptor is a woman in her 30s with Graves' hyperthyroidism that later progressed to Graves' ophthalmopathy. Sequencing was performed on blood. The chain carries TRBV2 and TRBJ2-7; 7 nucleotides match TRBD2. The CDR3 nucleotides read TGTGCCAGCAGTAATGCGGGAGACGTCTACGAGCAGTACTTC. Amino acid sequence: CASSNAGDVYEQYF.